Listed below are T cell receptor beta chains from one sample, sequenced in a study of cytomegalovirus exposure and HLA in healthy donors. Profiled with immunoSEQ multiplex PCR; TCRdb holds only in-frame clones, not every one. The repertoire holds fewer than 250,000 clones, roughly 91% seen once, with approximately 2% in the top ten. The specimen sequenced was PBMCs. These receptors all stem from a woman in her late teens or twenties in good health and CMV-seropositive. Both conserved end residues are part of each CDR3. The order of the fields is V gene, D gene, clone size, J gene, CDR3 DNA, CDR3 protein. D genes are given only for firm matches. Some rows mark clone size as missing; the rest say once, few, many or name a class of expanded clone.

TRBV29-1	TRBD1	NA	TRBJ1-4	TGCAGCGTGGGGGACAGGGGTTCTTTGGATTATGAAAAACTGTTTTTT	CSVGDRGSLDYEKLFF
TRBV6-1	NA	few	TRBJ1-1	TGTGCCAGCAGTGAAACCGGCGGCCTCGGCACTGAAGCTTTCTTT	CASSETGGLGTEAFF
TRBV6-5	TRBD2	NA	TRBJ2-5	TGTGCCAGCAGTTACGGGGAGGGGGAGACCCAGTACTTC	CASSYGEGETQYF
TRBV28	NA	NA	TRBJ1-4	TGTGCCAGCAGTGGGTTTATGGGGGGTCCGATGCGCACCAATGAAAAACTGTTTTTT	CASSGFMGGPMRTNEKLFF
TRBV29-1	TRBD2	NA	TRBJ2-5	TGCAGCTCACTGGGGACTAGTTATATCGAGACCCAGTACTTC	CSSLGTSYIETQYF
TRBV9	TRBD2	NA	TRBJ2-7	TGTGCCAGCAGCGTATCAGCGGGAGGCCTTTACGAGCAGTACTTC	CASSVSAGGLYEQYF
TRBV6-5	NA	once	TRBJ2-3	TGTGCCAGCAGTTACTCGGCAGGGGTCATCACAGATACGCAGTATTTT	CASSYSAGVITDTQYF
TRBV29-1	NA	NA	TRBJ1-1	TGCAGCGTTGAGGTACAGCCTGAAGCTTTCTTT	CSVEVQPEAFF
TRBV9	NA	NA	TRBJ1-1	TGTGCCAGCAGCGAGCGGGGGAAAATGAACACTGAAGCTTTCTTT	CASSERGKMNTEAFF
TRBV2	NA	NA	TRBJ1-1	TGTGCCAGCAGTCGTCAGGGGAAAGGCACTGAAGCTTTCTTT	CASSRQGKGTEAFF
TRBV11-2	NA	NA	TRBJ1-1	TGTGCCAGCAGGCGAGGATCGGGATGGGCTGAAGCTTTCTTT	CASRRGSGWAEAFF
TRBV6-6	NA	NA	TRBJ2-1	TGTGCCAGCAGTGCACCGCAGAACAGGGATGAGCAGTTCTTC	CASSAPQNRDEQFF
TRBV9	TRBD2	NA	TRBJ2-3	TGTGCCAGCAGCGTTAGCGGGAGAGAGGCAGATACGCAGTATTTT	CASSVSGREADTQYF
TRBV7-9	NA	NA	TRBJ1-5	TGTGCCAGCAAGGCGGAAGCCCAGAGGAGCAATCAGCCCCAGCATTTT	CASKAEAQRSNQPQHF
TRBV27	TRBD2	NA	TRBJ2-5	TGTCAACTCGGGGGGGGGACTGAGACCCAGTACTTC	CQLGGGTETQYF
TRBV15	NA	once	TRBJ2-7	TGTGCCACCAGCAGAGATCACAGGGTCTTGGGCTTC	CATSRDHRVLGF
TRBV28	NA	NA	TRBJ2-2	TGTGCCAGCAGTTCTTCCAACACCGGGGAGCTGTTTTTT	CASSSSNTGELFF
TRBV13	NA	NA	TRBJ2-1	TGTGCCAGCAGCTCCCTGGAGGCGGCCCCTGAGCAGTTCTTC	CASSSLEAAPEQFF
TRBV19	TRBD2	NA	TRBJ2-7	TGTGCCAGTAGTATAAAGACTAGCGGGACCCCCGGAGGAAATTTC	CASSIKTSGTPGGNF
TRBV28	NA	NA	TRBJ1-5	TGTGCCAGCAGCCTCCCGGGAGGAAGGCAGCCCCAGCATTTT	CASSLPGGRQPQHF
TRBV7-9	TRBD1	NA	TRBJ2-7	TGTGCCAGCAGCTCGGGGACAGGGGGCTTCGAGCAGTACTTC	CASSSGTGGFEQYF
TRBV6-4	NA	few	TRBJ2-3	TGTGCCAGCAGTAACGAGGGCGGGGGCACAGATACGCAGTATTTT	CASSNEGGGTDTQYF
TRBV27	NA	NA	TRBJ1-1	TGTGCCAGCAGTTTGGGCAGAACCTTGAACACTGAAGCTTTCTTT	CASSLGRTLNTEAFF
TRBV6-4	NA	NA	TRBJ1-5	TGTGCCAGCAGTGAAGGCACAGCCAATCAGCCCCAGCATTTT	CASSEGTANQPQHF
TRBV5-1	TRBD1	NA	TRBJ1-2	TGCGCCAGCAGCCTTCCTTCCGGGACAGGGGGCTATGGCTACACCTTC	CASSLPSGTGGYGYTF
TRBV28	TRBD1	NA	TRBJ2-1	TGTGCCAGCAGTTACCCGGGAGACAGGGGATACAATGAGCAGTTCTTC	CASSYPGDRGYNEQFF
TRBV5-5	TRBD1	NA	TRBJ2-7	TGTGCCAGCTTCGGACAGGGGGCCTACGAGCAGTACTTC	CASFGQGAYEQYF